One sample yielded the 5 T cell receptor beta chains listed below, sequenced in a study of identifying expanded T cells in peripheral blood. Method: immunoSEQ multiplex PCR; TCRdb's copy keeps in-frame clones and lacks some. The data show approximately 110,000 clones, around nine tenths seen once. The specimen was blood. The receptor set was obtained from a person between 18 and 75 years old in good health.

V and J are TRBV5-1 and TRBJ1-3; D is ambiguous. CDR1 SGHRS and CDR2 YFSETQ come from the germline V gene. V was shortened by 0 bases and J by 4 bases, with 11 bases between the two germline ends. This CDR3 is 15 amino acids long. CDR3 residues: CASSLDGGNGNTIYF. CDR3 sequence (DNA): TGCGCCAGCAGCTTGGACGGAGGTAACGGAAACACCATATATTTT.

The chain has TRBV6-5 and TRBJ1-5, with a weak D call TRBD1 (6 bases). The CDR3 contains 14 residues. Germline lookup yields CDR1 MNHEY and CDR2 SVGAGI. V shed 5 bases and J shed 7 bases, with 15 bases lying between them. The CDR3 here is CASSKQGSGQPQHF. As DNA, the CDR3 is TGTGCCAGCAGTAAACAGGGTAGTGGCCAGCCCCAGCATTTT.

The table lists this clone with a count of one. The chain couples TRBV7-9 to TRBJ2-1; maybe TRBD2 (6 bases). Germline lookup yields CDR1 SEHNR and CDR2 FQNEAQ (reference sequence). The CDR3 spans 15 residues. The V gene lost 5 bases and the J gene lost 4 bases, with 15 bases spanning the gap. DNA for the CDR3: TGTGCCAGCAGCCAGGAGGGGTTCGTTTACAATGAGCAGTTCTTC. It yields the protein CASSQEGFVYNEQFF. Together with reference TRBV7-9 and TRBJ2-1, the CDR3 gives the full variable domain: DTGVSQNPRHKITKRGQNVTFRCDPISEHNRLYWYRQTLGQGPEFLTYFQNEAQLEKSRLLSDRFSAERPKGSFSTLEIQRTEQGDSAMYLCASSQEGFVYNEQFFGPGTRLTVL.

The chain carries TRBV2 and TRBJ2-2; D is possibly TRBD1 (6 bases). The CDR3 loop spans 15 amino acids. Germline V lookup: CDR1 SNHLY, CDR2 FYNNEI. The V end lost 8 bases, the J end lost 7 bases, and 20 bases lay between the germline ends. The CDR3 DNA reads as TGTGCCAGCTCGTCCTCTGGACAGTGGGGCGGGGAGCTGTTTTTT. It codes for CASSSSGQWGGELFF. The full variable domain, rest sourced from reference TRBV2 and TRBJ2-2, is EPEVTQTPSHQVTQMGQEVILRCVPISNHLYFYWYRQILGQKVEFLVSFYNNEISEKSEIFDDQFSVERPDGSNFTLKIRSTKLEDSAMYFCASSSSGQWGGELFFGEGSRLTVL.

This sequence joins TRBV7-2 and TRBJ2-6; D tentatively reads TRBD1 or TRBD2 (5 bases each). Trimming left V 2 bases short and J 0 bases short, with 8 bases between. Germline CDR1 SGHTA, CDR2 FQGNSA. There are 16 residues in the CDR3. The CDR3 region has the DNA TGTGCCAGCAGCTTATGGGGGAGCTCTGGGGCCAACGTCCTGACTTTC. Translation: CASSLWGSSGANVLTF.